This entry concerns a single T cell receptor beta chain. Antigen unknown. The data are from a study of tumour-infiltrating T cells in Burkitt lymphoma. Overall study context: All epidemiological Burkitt lymphoma subtypes were represented in the cohort. Repertoire clonality predicted overall and progression-free survival.

The junction had 5 bases not matched to a gene; V was cut back by 5 bases and J by 5 bases. Germline lookup yields CDR1 SGHTA and CDR2 FQGTGA. This CDR3 contains 17 residues. The table came from immunoSEQ multiplex PCR; TCRdb's copy has only in-frame clones and leaves some out. This sample has some 3,500 clones, with roughly 15% found just once. The study's findings and limits: Several public clonotypes recurred in numerous Burkitt lymphoma patients.

The chain couples TRBV7-3 to TRBJ2-2; TRBD2 matches at 16 bases. The sample was tumor tissue. The sequence derives from a human donor with Burkitt lymphoma. As DNA, the CDR3 is TGTGCCAGCAGCGCGGGACTAGCGGGGGGGCCTACCGGGGAGCTGTTTTTT. It encodes CASSAGLAGGPTGELFF.